A selection of T cell receptor beta chains follows, all from one sample in a study of shared clonotypes between healthy human individuals. Sequencing used immunoSEQ multiplex PCR; TCRdb keeps in-frame clones, though not all of them. This table has nearly 2 million clones, about 95% appearing once. The specimen was naive CD8+ T cells sorted from blood. The receptor source for this set is a man aged 18 to 29 in good health. The CDR3 runs from the conserved cysteine through the conserved F or W. A D gene is named only where the DNA matches it firmly. The size of a clone is reported for some rows only, either as once, few or many, or as a class for expanded clones.

cdr3_length d_call j_call clone_size v_call cdr3_nt cdr3_aa
13 . TRBJ2-7 . TRBV7-9 TGTGCCAGCAACTCGAGAACCAGGGGCGAACAGTACTTC CASNSRTRGEQYF
12 . TRBJ2-5 . TRBV7-9 TGTGCCAGCAGCTTAGAGGAAGAGACCCAGTACTTC CASSLEEETQYF
16 TRBD2 TRBJ2-7 once TRBV4-3 TGCGCCAGCAGCCAAGACGGTGAGACTAGCTTGTACGAGCAGTACTTC CASSQDGETSLYEQYF
15 . TRBJ2-5 . TRBV7-9 TGTGCCAGCAGCTTAGATTCAGGGCCCCAAGAGACCCAGTACTTC CASSLDSGPQETQYF
15 . TRBJ1-4 . TRBV4-3 TGCGCCAGCAGCCCTTACTACACAGTGGATGAAAAACTGTTTTTT CASSPYYTVDEKLFF
11 . TRBJ2-1 . TRBV5-6 TGTGCCAGCAGCTTCGGCAATGAGCAGTTCTTC CASSFGNEQFF
12 TRBD1 TRBJ1-5 . TRBV5-5 TGTGCCAGACGGGGACAGGGGGAGCCCCAGCATTTT CARRGQGEPQHF
16 . TRBJ2-4 . TRBV5-8 TGTGCCAGCAGTTCCTACAGGGAAGGCGACAAAAACATTCAGTACTTC CASSSYREGDKNIQYF
15 . TRBJ2-1 . TRBV27 TGTGCCAGCAGTTTAGGACTCAACTCCTACAATGAGCAGTTCTTC CASSLGLNSYNEQFF
13 TRBD1 TRBJ1-2 . TRBV19 TGTGCCAGTAGGCGACAGGGGAACTATGGCTACACCTTC CASRRQGNYGYTF
14 . TRBJ2-7 . TRBV19 TGTGCCAGTAGTAGGTCCCTCTCCGGCTACGAGCAGTACTTC CASSRSLSGYEQYF
13 . TRBJ1-2 once TRBV29-1 TGCAGCGCTAACCCGGCTTTGGACTATGGCTACACCTTC CSANPALDYGYTF
15 TRBD1 TRBJ1-4 . TRBV5-6 TGTGCCAGCAGCTGGGGGACAGTGGCTAATGAAAAACTGTTTTTT CASSWGTVANEKLFF
16 TRBD1 TRBJ2-7 . TRBV7-2 TGTGCCAGCAGCTTTCCTCCGGGACAGGGGATTTACGAGCAGTACTTC CASSFPPGQGIYEQYF
15 . TRBJ1-1 . TRBV9 TGTGCCAGCAGCGTAGCGGCCGGCGCTGACCCTGAAGCTTTCTTT CASSVAAGADPEAFF
15 TRBD1 TRBJ1-6 . TRBV5-6 TGTGCCAGCAGCTGGGGACAGGAAGGTAATTCACCCCTCCACTTT CASSWGQEGNSPLHF
14 . TRBJ2-3 . TRBV7-8 TGTGCCAGCAGCGGGACGGAGGGATCAGATACGCAGTATTTT CASSGTEGSDTQYF
13 . TRBJ2-5 . TRBV27 TGTGCCAGCAGTTCGCCCCCCCAAGAGACCCAGTACTTC CASSSPPQETQYF
13 . TRBJ1-2 . TRBV10-3 TGTGCCATCAGTGAGGGAGTTAACTATGGCTACACCTTC CAISEGVNYGYTF
13 . TRBJ1-1 . TRBV19 TGTGCCAGTAGTATTACCAGGAACACTGAAGCTTTCTTT CASSITRNTEAFF
17 . TRBJ2-6 . TRBV7-9 TGTGCCAGCACCTTGACAGAGGGGAATCCTGGGGCCAACGTCCTGACTTTC CASTLTEGNPGANVLTF
16 TRBD1 TRBJ1-1 . TRBV4-1 TGCGCCAGCAGCCAAGATACAACAGGGGGGAGCACTGAAGCTTTCTTT CASSQDTTGGSTEAFF
15 TRBD1 TRBJ2-7 . TRBV4-1 TGCGCCAGCAGCCAAGGACAGGGTCCCTCCTACGAGCAGTACTTC CASSQGQGPSYEQYF
12 . TRBJ2-7 . TRBV29-1 TGCAGCGTTGAACTTGGGAGTTACGAGCAGTACTTC CSVELGSYEQYF
13 TRBD1 TRBJ2-7 . TRBV27 TGTGCCAGCGGTGGGCAGGGGGTTTACGAGCAGTACTTC CASGGQGVYEQYF
14 . TRBJ2-5 . TRBV5-4 TGTGCCAGCAGCTTAACCGGGGACCAAGAGACCCAGTACTTC CASSLTGDQETQYF
13 . TRBJ2-7 . TRBV7-9 TGTGCCAGCAGCTTAAAGGGGGTCGACGAGCAGTACTTC CASSLKGVDEQYF